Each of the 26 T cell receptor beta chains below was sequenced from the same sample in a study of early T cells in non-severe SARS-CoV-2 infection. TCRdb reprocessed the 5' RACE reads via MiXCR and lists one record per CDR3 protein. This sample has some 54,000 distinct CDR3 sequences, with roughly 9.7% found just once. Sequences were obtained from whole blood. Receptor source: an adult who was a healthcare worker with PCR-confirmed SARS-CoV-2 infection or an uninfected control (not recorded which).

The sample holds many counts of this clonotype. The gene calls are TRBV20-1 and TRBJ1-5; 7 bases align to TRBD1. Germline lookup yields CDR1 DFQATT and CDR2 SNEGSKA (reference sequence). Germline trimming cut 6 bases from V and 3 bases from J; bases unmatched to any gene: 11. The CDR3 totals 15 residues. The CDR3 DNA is TGCAGTGCCCGGGACAGCTTAAAGGACAATCAGCCCCAGCATTTT. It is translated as CSARDSLKDNQPQHF.

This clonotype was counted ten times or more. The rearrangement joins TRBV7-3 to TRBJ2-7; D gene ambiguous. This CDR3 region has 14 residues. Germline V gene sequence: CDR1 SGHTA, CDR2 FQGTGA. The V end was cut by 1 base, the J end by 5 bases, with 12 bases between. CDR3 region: CASSLRPGSNEQYF. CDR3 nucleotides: TGTGCCAGCAGCTTAAGGCCCGGGTCCAACGAGCAGTACTTC.

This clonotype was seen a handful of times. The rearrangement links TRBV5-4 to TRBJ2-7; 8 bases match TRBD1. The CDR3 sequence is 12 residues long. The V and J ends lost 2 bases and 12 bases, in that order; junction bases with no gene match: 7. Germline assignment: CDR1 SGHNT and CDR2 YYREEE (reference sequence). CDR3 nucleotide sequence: TGTGCCAGCAGCTTCGGGGACAGGAGATTGTACTTC. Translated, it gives CASSFGDRRLYF.

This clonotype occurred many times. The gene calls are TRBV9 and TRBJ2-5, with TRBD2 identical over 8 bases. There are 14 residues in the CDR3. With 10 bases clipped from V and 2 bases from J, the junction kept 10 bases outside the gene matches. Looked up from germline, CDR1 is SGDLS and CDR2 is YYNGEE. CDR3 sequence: CAVDWTSPQETQYF. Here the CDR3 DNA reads TGTGCCGTCGACTGGACTAGCCCACAAGAGACCCAGTACTTC.

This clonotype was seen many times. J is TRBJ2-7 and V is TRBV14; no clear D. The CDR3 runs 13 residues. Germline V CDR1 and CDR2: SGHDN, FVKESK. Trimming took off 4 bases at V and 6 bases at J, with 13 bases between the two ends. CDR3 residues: CASSPYGRAEQYF. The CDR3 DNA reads TGTGCCAGCAGCCCCTATGGTCGGGCCGAGCAGTACTTC.

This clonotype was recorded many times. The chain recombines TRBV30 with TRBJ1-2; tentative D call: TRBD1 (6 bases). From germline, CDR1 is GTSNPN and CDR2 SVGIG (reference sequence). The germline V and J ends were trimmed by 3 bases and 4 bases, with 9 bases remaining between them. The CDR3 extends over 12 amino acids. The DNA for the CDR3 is TGTGCCTGGAGATCAGGGGTCTATGGCTACACCTTC. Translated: CAWRSGVYGYTF.

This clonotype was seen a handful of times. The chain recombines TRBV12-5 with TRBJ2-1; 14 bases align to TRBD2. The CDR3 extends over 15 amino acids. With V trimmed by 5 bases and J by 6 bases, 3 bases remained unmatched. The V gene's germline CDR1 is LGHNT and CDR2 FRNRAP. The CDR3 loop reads CASGIGTSGSNEQFF. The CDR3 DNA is TGTGCTAGTGGTATCGGGACTAGCGGGAGCAATGAGCAGTTCTTC. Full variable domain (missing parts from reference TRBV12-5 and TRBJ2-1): DARVTQTPRHKVTEMGQEVTMRCQPILGHNTVFWYRQTMMQGLELLAYFRNRAPLDDSGMPKDRFSAEMPDATLATLKIQPSEPRDSAVYFCASGIGTSGSNEQFFGPGTRLTVL.

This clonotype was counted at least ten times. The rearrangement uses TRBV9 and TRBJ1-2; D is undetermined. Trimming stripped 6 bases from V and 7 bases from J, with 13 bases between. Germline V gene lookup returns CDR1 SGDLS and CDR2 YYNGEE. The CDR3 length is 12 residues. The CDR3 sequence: CASTSEALGYTF. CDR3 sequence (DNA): TGTGCCAGCACTTCGGAGGCTCTTGGCTACACCTTC.

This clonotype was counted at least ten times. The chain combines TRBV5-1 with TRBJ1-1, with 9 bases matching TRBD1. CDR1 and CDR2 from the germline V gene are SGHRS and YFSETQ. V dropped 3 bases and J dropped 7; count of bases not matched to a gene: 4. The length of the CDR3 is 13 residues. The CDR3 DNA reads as TGCGCCAGCAGCTGGGGACAGGGTGATGAAGCTTTCTTT. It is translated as CASSWGQGDEAFF.

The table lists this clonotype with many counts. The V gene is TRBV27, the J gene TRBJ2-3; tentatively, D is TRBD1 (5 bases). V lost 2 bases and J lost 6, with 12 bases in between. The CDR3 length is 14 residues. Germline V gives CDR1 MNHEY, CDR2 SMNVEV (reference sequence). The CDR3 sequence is CASSLGAPLDTQYF. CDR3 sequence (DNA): TGTGCCAGCAGTTTAGGGGCCCCCCTGGATACGCAGTATTTT.

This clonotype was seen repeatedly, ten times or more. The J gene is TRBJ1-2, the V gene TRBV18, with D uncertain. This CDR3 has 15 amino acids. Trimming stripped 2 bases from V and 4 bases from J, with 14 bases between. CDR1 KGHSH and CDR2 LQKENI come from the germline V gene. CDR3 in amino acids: CASSPGGTRFYGYTF. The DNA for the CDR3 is TGTGCCAGCTCACCAGGAGGTACCCGGTTCTATGGCTACACCTTC.

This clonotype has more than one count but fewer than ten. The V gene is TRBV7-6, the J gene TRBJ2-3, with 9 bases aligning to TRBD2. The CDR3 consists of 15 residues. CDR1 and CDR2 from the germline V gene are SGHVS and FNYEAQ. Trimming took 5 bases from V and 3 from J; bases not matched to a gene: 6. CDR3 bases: TGTGCCAGCAGCCTTAGCGGGAGATCGACAGATACGCAGTATTTT. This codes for CASSLSGRSTDTQYF.

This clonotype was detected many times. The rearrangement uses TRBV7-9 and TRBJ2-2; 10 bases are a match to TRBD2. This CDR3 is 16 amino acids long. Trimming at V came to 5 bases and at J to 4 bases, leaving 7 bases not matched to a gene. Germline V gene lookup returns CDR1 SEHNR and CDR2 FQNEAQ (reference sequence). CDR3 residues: CASSRTSGGSTGELFF. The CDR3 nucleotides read TGTGCCAGCAGCCGGACTAGCGGTGGCTCCACCGGGGAGCTGTTTTTT. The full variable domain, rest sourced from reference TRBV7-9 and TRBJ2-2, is DTGVSQNPRHKITKRGQNVTFRCDPISEHNRLYWYRQTLGQGPEFLTYFQNEAQLEKSRLLSDRFSAERPKGSFSTLEIQRTEQGDSAMYLCASSRTSGGSTGELFFGEGSRLTVL.

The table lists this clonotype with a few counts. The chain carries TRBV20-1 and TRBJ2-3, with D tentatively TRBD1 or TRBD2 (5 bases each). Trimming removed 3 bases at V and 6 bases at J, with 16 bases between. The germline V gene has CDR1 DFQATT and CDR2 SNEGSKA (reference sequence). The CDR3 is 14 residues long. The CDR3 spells CSASSGMKGDTQYF. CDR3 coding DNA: TGCAGTGCTAGTTCCGGGATGAAGGGGGATACGCAGTATTTT.

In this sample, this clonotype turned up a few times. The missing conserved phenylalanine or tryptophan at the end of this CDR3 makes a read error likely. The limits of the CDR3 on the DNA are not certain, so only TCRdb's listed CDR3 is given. The chain's CDR3 is CASSQGTSGRLP. This chain joins TRBV3-1 and TRBJ2-7; the D call of TRBD2 is as the table states it, not checked on the DNA. Germline CDR1 and CDR2: LGHDT and YNNKEL (reference sequence). The CDR3 is 12 residues long, ends included.

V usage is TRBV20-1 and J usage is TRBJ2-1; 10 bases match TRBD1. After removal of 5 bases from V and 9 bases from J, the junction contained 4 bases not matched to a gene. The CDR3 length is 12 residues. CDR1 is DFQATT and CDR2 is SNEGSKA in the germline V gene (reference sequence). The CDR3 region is CSAGQGVGEQFF. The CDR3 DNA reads TGCAGTGCTGGACAGGGGGTGGGTGAGCAGTTCTTC.

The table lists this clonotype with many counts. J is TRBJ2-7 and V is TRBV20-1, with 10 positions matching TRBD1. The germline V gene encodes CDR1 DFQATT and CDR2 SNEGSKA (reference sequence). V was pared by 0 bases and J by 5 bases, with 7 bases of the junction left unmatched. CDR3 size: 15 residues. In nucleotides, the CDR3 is TGCAGTGCTAGAGATGAGGCCGGGACAGGGGACGAGCAGTACTTC. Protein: CSARDEAGTGDEQYF.

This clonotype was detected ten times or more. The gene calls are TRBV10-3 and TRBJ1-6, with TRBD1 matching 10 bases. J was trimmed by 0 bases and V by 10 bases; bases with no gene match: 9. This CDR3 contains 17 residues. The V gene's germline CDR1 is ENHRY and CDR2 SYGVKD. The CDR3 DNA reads TGTGCCACCCGGGACAGGGGAGAGGGCTCCTATAATTCACCCCTCCACTTT. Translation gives CATRDRGEGSYNSPLHF.

The DNA of the CDR3 is TGTGCCAGCAGCGTAGGTAACAGGGCGCAAAACATTCAGTACTTC. Protein: CASSVGNRAQNIQYF. This chain links TRBV9 with TRBJ2-4, with D possibly TRBD1 on 6 matching bases. This CDR3 has 15 amino acids. V lost 0 bases and J 5 bases, leaving 12 bases between the germline ends. Germline assignment: CDR1 SGDLS and CDR2 YYNGEE.

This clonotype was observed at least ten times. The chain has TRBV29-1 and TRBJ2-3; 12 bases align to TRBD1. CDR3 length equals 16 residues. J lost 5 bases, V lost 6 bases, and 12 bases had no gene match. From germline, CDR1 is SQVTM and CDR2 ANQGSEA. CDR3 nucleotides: TGCAGCGTCCCTGCGGGGACAGGGGGCCGTCAAGATACGCAGTATTTT. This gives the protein CSVPAGTGGRQDTQYF.

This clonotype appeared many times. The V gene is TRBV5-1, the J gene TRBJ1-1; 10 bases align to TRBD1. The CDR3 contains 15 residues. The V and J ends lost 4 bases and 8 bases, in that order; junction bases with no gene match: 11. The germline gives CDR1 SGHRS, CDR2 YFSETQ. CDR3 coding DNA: TGCGCCAGCAGCCCACCTGGGACAGGGGTCAAGGAAGCTTTCTTT. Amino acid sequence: CASSPPGTGVKEAFF.

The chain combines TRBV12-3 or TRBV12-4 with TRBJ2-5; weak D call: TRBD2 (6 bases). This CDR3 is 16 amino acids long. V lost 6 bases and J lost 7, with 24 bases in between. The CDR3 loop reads CASSPPGTSKSGTQYF. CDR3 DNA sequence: TGTGCCAGCAGCCCTCCAGGGACTTCCAAGTCTGGGACCCAGTACTTC.

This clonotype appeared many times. CDR3 amino acids: CASSVTGQGEKLFF. CDR3 DNA sequence: TGTGCCAGCAGCGTGACGGGACAAGGGGAAAAACTGTTTTTT. The V gene is TRBV6-1, the J gene TRBJ1-4; tentatively, D is TRBD1 (6 bases). Trimming cost V 6 bases and J 8 bases, with 16 bases left between them. Germline values: CDR1 MNHNS, CDR2 SASEGT. This CDR3 has 14 residues.

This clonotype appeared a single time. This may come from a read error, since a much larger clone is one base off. This chain's CDR3 is CASSLMDTQYF. Written as DNA, the CDR3 is TGTGCCAGCAGCTTAATGGATACGCAGTATTTT. The chain employs TRBV13 and TRBJ2-3; the D is unclear. Trimming shortened V by 2 bases and J by 6 bases, and 3 bases separated the two germline ends. The CDR3 has 11 amino acids. Germline-derived CDR1 and CDR2 are PRHDT and FYEKMQ (reference sequence). The whole variable domain, remainder taken from reference TRBV13 and TRBJ2-3, is AAGVIQSPRHLIKEKRETATLKCYPIPRHDTVYWYQQGPGQDPQFLISFYEKMQSDKGSIPDRFSAQQFSDYHSELNMSSLELGDSALYFCASSLMDTQYFGPGTRLTVL.

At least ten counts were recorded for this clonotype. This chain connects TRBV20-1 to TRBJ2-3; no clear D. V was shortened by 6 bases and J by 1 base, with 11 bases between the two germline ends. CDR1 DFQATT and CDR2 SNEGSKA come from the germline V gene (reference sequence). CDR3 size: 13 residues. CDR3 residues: CSALPTGTDTQYF. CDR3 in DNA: TGCAGTGCCCTGCCGACTGGCACAGATACGCAGTATTTT.

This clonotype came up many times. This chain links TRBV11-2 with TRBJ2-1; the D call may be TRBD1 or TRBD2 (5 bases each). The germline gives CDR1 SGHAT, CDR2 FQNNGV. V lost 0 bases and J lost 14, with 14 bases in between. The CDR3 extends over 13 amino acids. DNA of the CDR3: TGTGCCAGCAGCTTAGATACCTTTCTGGGGGAGTTCTTC. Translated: CASSLDTFLGEFF.